Listed below are T cell receptor beta chains from one sample, sequenced in a study of blood T cell repertoires in COVID-19. Method: immunoSEQ multiplex PCR; TCRdb's copy keeps in-frame clones and lacks some. Of under 250,000 clones in the sample, roughly 82% were seen once. Sequences were obtained from peripheral blood. The receptors were gathered from a man aged 80 or over with acute or convalescent COVID-19. Both conserved end residues are part of each CDR3. The D gene is left open where the match is weak. Part of the rows lack a size; the others show once, few, many or a class for expanded clones.

TRBV11-3	TRBJ2-1	NA	NA	TGTGCCAGCAACGCCGGGCGGGGTTCCAATGAGCAGTTCTTC	CASNAGRGSNEQFF
TRBV10-2	TRBJ2-5	NA	NA	TGCGCCAGCAGTGGGGGAGGTGAGACCCAGTACTTC	CASSGGGETQYF
TRBV24-1	TRBJ1-2	NA	NA	TGTGCCACCAGTGACCCCGGGATCCTGGGAGGCTACACCTTC	CATSDPGILGGYTF
TRBV11-2	TRBJ1-1	TRBD1	NA	TGTGCCAGCAGCTCGGGACAGATGAACACTGAAGCTTTCTTT	CASSSGQMNTEAFF
TRBV28	TRBJ1-1	NA	NA	TGTGCCAGCAGTTTCCCTCAGAATATGAACACTGAAGCTTTCTTT	CASSFPQNMNTEAFF
TRBV29-1	TRBJ1-1	NA	once	TGCAGCGGTACCCCAGGGAACGCGAACACTGAAGCTTTCTTT	CSGTPGNANTEAFF
TRBV19	TRBJ1-2	TRBD1	NA	TGTGCCAGTAGTATCAGGACAGGGAGTAATGGCTACACCTTC	CASSIRTGSNGYTF
TRBV28	TRBJ2-7	TRBD2	NA	TGTGCCAGTCTAGCGGGAGCCCCCCCCTACGAGCAGTACTTC	CASLAGAPPYEQYF
TRBV2	TRBJ2-1	NA	NA	TGTGCCAGCAAGGACAGTAGAAACTACAATGAGCAGTTCTTC	CASKDSRNYNEQFF
TRBV7-9	TRBJ1-1	NA	NA	TGTGCCAGCAGCTTAGCGGGGGCGAACACTGAAGCTTTCTTT	CASSLAGANTEAFF
TRBV6-5	TRBJ1-3	TRBD1	once	TGTGCCAGCAGTATACAGGGGGCGGAAAACACCATATATTTT	CASSIQGAENTIYF
TRBV3-1/TRBV3-2	TRBJ2-5	NA	NA	TGTGCCAGCAGCTGGGGGGACGGCGGGACCCAGTACTTC	CASSWGDGGTQYF
TRBV5-1	TRBJ2-2	TRBD2	NA	TGCGCCAGCAGCTTGCCGCTAGCGGGCACCGGGGAGCTGTTTTTT	CASSLPLAGTGELFF
TRBV7-2	TRBJ2-3	NA	NA	TGTGCCAGCAGCAGTAGAACAGATACGCAGTATTTT	CASSSRTDTQYF
TRBV7-9	TRBJ2-1	TRBD1	NA	TGTGCCAGCAGCTCCGGACAGGGCTCCTACAATGAGCAGTTCTTC	CASSSGQGSYNEQFF
TRBV19	TRBJ2-7	NA	once	TGTGCCAGTAGCGCGACCATTCGCGGTGAGCAGTACTTC	CASSATIRGEQYF
TRBV5-6	TRBJ2-7	TRBD2	NA	TGTGCCAGCAGCTTCGCTAGCGGGAGCGAGCAGTACTTC	CASSFASGSEQYF
TRBV7-8	TRBJ1-5	NA	NA	TGTGCCAGCAGCTTAGTATCAGGGGTTAATCAGCCCCAGCATTTT	CASSLVSGVNQPQHF
TRBV5-1	TRBJ1-3	NA	NA	TGCGCCAGCAGCTTGGCCCTTCCGGGACTAGGAGCTGGAAACACCATATATTTT	CASSLALPGLGAGNTIYF
TRBV28	TRBJ1-2	NA	NA	TGTGCCAGCAGTTTAGGCGGTTCATACACCTATGGCTACACCTTC	CASSLGGSYTYGYTF
TRBV28	TRBJ1-2	TRBD1	few	TGTGCCAGCAGTCCGGGACAGACCTCTCGTGGCTACACCTTC	CASSPGQTSRGYTF
TRBV19	TRBJ2-1	TRBD2	NA	TGTGCCAGTAGTATAACCGCTAGCGGGAGAAATGAGCAGTTCTTC	CASSITASGRNEQFF
TRBV6-2/TRBV6-3	TRBJ2-6	TRBD1	NA	TGTGCCAGCAGGCCTCCGACAGGGACCCTCTCTGGGGCCAACGTCCTGACTTTC	CASRPPTGTLSGANVLTF
TRBV2	TRBJ1-4	TRBD1	once	TGTGCCAGCAGGGCCAGGGGGCTGGATGAAAAACTGTTTTTT	CASRARGLDEKLFF
TRBV2	TRBJ2-7	TRBD1	NA	TGTGCCAGCTGGACAGGGCGAGAGCAGTACTTC	CASWTGREQYF
TRBV9	TRBJ2-5	TRBD2	NA	TGTGCCAGCAGCGTCGGACTAGCGGCCCTAAGAGAGACCCAGTACTTC	CASSVGLAALRETQYF
TRBV5-1	TRBJ1-3	TRBD1	once	TGCGCCAGCAGCGAACGGACAGGGCGAAACACCATATATTTT	CASSERTGRNTIYF